The present T cell receptor beta chain was sequenced within a study of shared clonotypes between healthy human individuals. From germline, CDR1 is MDHEN and CDR2 SYDVKM. The CDR3 is 14 residues long. Between the trimmed V and J ends, which lost 10 bases and 0 bases, there was a span of 12 bases. Per the original data handling: For the immunoSEQ data, sequences were junction-only without quality scores, so filtering differed. The assay was immunoSEQ multiplex PCR, and TCRdb's table has in-frame clones only and misses some. V, J and clone size derive from that table, while D and trimming were established from the DNA sequence. The sample yields some 2.1 million clones, 90% to 95% seen once. This clone was picked up one time.

The TCR comes from a man aged 18 to 35 in good health. The sequenced material came from naive CD4+ T cells sorted from blood. Subset given: CD45RA+ positively selected. V usage is TRBV28 and J usage is TRBJ2-2; weak D call: TRBD1 (6 bases). CDR3 region: CATMRQANTGELFF. In DNA, the CDR3 is TGTGCCACCATGAGACAGGCGAACACCGGGGAGCTGTTTTTT.